This T cell receptor (beta chain) was sequenced during a study of T cell clonality in common variable immunodeficiency. Only in-frame clones appear in the TCRdb table, and some are missing; sequencing was by immunoSEQ multiplex PCR. This sample comprises 40,000 or so clones, none seen once only. General study points: CVID subjects showed higher TCRbeta clonality than healthy controls. In common variable immunodeficiency, TCR beta chains reportedly carried fewer deletions and N-nucleotide insertions.

Caucasian heritage predominated among both patients and controls. This clone was found many times. Antigen specificity is unknown. The read falls 3 residues short of the CDR3 end, and the missing part is taken from the germline J gene. CDR3 size: 15 residues. Losses at the gene ends were 4 bases for V and 6 bases for J; bases not matched to a gene: 8. CDR1 is LNHDA and CDR2 is SQIVND in the germline V gene (reference sequence). The source is a person between 18 and 69 years old in good health. V gene TRBV19 combines with J gene TRBJ2-3; TRBD2 aligns across 9 bases. Source material: peripheral blood mononuclear cells. The CDR3 here is CASSTTSGPADTQYF. The sequenced part of the CDR3 DNA is TGTGCCAGTAGTACGACTAGCGGCCCCGCGGATACG.